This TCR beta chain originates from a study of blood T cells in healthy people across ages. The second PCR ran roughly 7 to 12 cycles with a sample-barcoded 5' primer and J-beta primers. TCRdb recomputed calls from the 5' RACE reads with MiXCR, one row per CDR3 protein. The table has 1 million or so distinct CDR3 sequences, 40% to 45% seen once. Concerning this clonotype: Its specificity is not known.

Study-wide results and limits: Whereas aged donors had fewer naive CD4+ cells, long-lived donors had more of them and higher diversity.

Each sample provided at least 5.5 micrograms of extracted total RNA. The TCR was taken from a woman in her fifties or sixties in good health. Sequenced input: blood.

CDR3 nucleotide sequence: TGTGCCAGCGGGGAACGCTCCTACAATGAGCAGTTCTTC. As protein: CASGERSYNEQFF. The chain is built from TRBV12-3 or TRBV12-4 and TRBJ2-1; D ambiguous. Deletions cut 8 bases from V and 0 bases from J, with 8 bases between. There are 13 residues in the CDR3.